The rows below give T cell receptor beta chains drawn from one sample of a study of radiotherapy plus CTLA-4 blockade in lung cancer. The assay was immunoSEQ multiplex PCR, and TCRdb's table has in-frame clones only and misses some. The table lists around 40,000 clones, approximately 86% of them singletons. Specimen: peripheral blood, collected from a patient treated with radiotherapy plus ipilimumab. All receptors come from a human donor with non-small cell lung cancer whose response to radiotherapy plus ipilimumab could not be evaluated. The CDR3 runs from the conserved cysteine through the conserved F or W.

>TRBV10-3|TRBJ2-7
CAIRQTGDSEQYF
>TRBV7-2|TRBJ1-4
CASSVEQNEKLFF
>TRBV28|TRBJ2-3
CASTGQDRNTQYF
>TRBV2|TRBJ2-1
CASSRSVAGGLNEQFF
>TRBV5-1|TRBJ2-1
CASSHGSGRVNEQFF
>TRBV28|TRBJ1-4
CASSSEVANEKLFF
>TRBV6-5|TRBJ1-5
CASSPTGISNQPQHF
>TRBV11-2|TRBJ2-1
CASSLEGGTYNEQFF
>TRBV28|TRBJ2-1
CASRSGGRREQFF
>TRBV7-8|TRBJ1-3
CASSWSSGNTIYF
>TRBV28|-
CASSLVNEQYF
>TRBV27|TRBJ2-1
CASSPTQGADNEQFF
>TRBV27|TRBJ2-1
CASGPLPAGLYNEQFF
>TRBV5-5|TRBJ2-2
CASRVGQGDTGELFF
>TRBV5-5|-
CASSLVGGKVYEQYF
>TRBV11-2|TRBJ2-1
CASSPLAGAAYNEQFF
>TRBV11-2|TRBJ2-1
CASSSMASLSGNEQFF
>TRBV18|TRBJ2-5
CASSSPVETQYF
>TRBV29-1|TRBJ2-7
CSAGVGIYEQYF
>TRBV11-2|TRBJ2-5
CASSPHRRGGETQYF
>TRBV6-5|TRBJ1-2
CASALHGTGDYGYTF
>TRBV6-6|TRBJ1-5
CASSYSEGAFNQPQHF
>TRBV28|TRBJ2-1
CASSLGGTNEQFF
>TRBV4-2|TRBJ2-7
CASSLIRFQSSYEQYF
>TRBV4-1|TRBJ2-6
CASSQVWQGAGANVLTF
>TRBV5-4|TRBJ1-2
CASSLEGRANGYGYTF
>TRBV2|TRBJ2-3
CASSFGTGDTQYF
>TRBV5-1|TRBJ1-2
CASSSGQGREGYTF
>TRBV28|TRBJ2-7
CASSLEVAGSFYEQYF
>TRBV5-6|TRBJ2-7
CASSKLAGLYEQYF
>TRBV4-3|TRBJ2-1
CASSRTTAGGTPFEQFF
>TRBV20-1|TRBJ1-5
CSAPLRGPQHF
>TRBV4-3|TRBJ1-5
CASSQDAVQPQHF
>TRBV5-6|TRBJ2-7
CASSLEDPQWRVYEQYF
>TRBV5-1|TRBJ2-3
CASSLQGLAGTDTQYF
>TRBV12-2|TRBJ2-7
CDNKQGARSSYEQYF
>TRBV4-1|TRBJ2-3
CASSPPADTQYF
>TRBV5-4|TRBJ2-7
CASSIGGLNEQYF
>TRBV28|TRBJ2-1
CASSPIFGGQGKVNEQFF
>TRBV7-2|TRBJ1-6
CASSLTGTAFSPLHF
>TRBV29-1|TRBJ1-6
CSVATGTGTPLHF
>TRBV5-4|TRBJ1-1
CASSFGGQEDTEAFF
>TRBV29-1|TRBJ1-5
CSPWVGDRGRRGNQPQHF
>TRBV13|TRBJ2-5
CASSRSNQETQYF
>TRBV28|TRBJ2-7
CASRGQGAHEQYF
>TRBV7-9|TRBJ1-4
CASSPGHALRIEKLFF
>TRBV5-4|TRBJ2-5
CASGLAGGEETQYF
>TRBV18|TRBJ1-3
CASSRPERNTIYF
>TRBV6-5|TRBJ2-2
CASSLRGLETGELFF
>TRBV28|TRBJ2-6
CASSWNQRSSGANVLTF